The T cell receptor beta chain under discussion was sequenced for a study of CD4 and CD8 cells across lung adenocarcinoma regions. TCRdb itself ran the PCR reads through MiXCR, one entry per CDR3 protein. This table has 9,000 to 15,000 distinct CDR3 sequences, approximately 57% appearing once. Donors had localized lung adenocarcinoma, a non-small cell lung cancer. The CDR3 has 12 residues. V was clipped by 10 bases and J by 3 bases, with 12 bases between them. Germline V lookup: CDR1 ENHRY, CDR2 SYGVKD. The sample comprised CD8+ T cells from the center of a lung tumor. The TCR sequence derives from a female donor with lung adenocarcinoma. The CD4 and CD8 labels of this study may be unreliable. This chain joins TRBV10-3 and TRBJ1-1; maybe TRBD1 (6 bases). The CDR3 loop is CATITGYTEAFF. In DNA form, the CDR3 reads TGTGCCACAATAACAGGGTACACTGAAGCTTTCTTT.